The 17 T cell receptor beta chains below come from one sample, sequenced in a study of T cells in Graves' hyperthyroidism and ophthalmopathy. Amplified regions were TCR beta CDR3 sequences from RNA transcripts. TCR CDR3 regions were first amplified by RT-PCR with HTBI primers. TCRdb reprocessed the multiplex PCR reads with MiXCR, giving one entry per CDR3 protein. The profile shows under 450,000 distinct CDR3 sequences, about 13% of them singletons. Material: blood. These TCRs come from a man aged 25-45 years with Graves' hyperthyroidism that later progressed to Graves' ophthalmopathy.

In this sample, this clonotype turned up many times. The chain couples TRBV13 to TRBJ1-1; D gene ambiguous. Trimming removed 5 bases from V and 1 base from J, with 5 bases in between. The CDR3 runs 12 residues. Germline V gives CDR1 PRHDT, CDR2 FYEKMQ (reference sequence). The chain's CDR3 is CASSRENTEAFF. In nucleotides, the CDR3 is TGTGCCAGCAGCCGGGAGAACACTGAAGCTTTCTTT.

This clonotype was observed at least ten times. This rearrangement joins TRBV20-1 to TRBJ1-1; TRBD1 matches 7 bases. This CDR3 is built from 12 residues. Germline CDR1 is DFQATT and CDR2 is SNEGSKA (reference sequence). V was clipped by 6 bases and J by 1 base; unmatched bases: 2. This CDR3 is CSANRGNTEAFF. The CDR3 coding sequence is TGCAGTGCAAACAGGGGGAACACTGAAGCTTTCTTT.

This clonotype occurred a few times. The rearrangement links TRBV12-3 or TRBV12-4 to TRBJ1-5; D is possibly TRBD1 (5 bases). This CDR3 has 14 amino acids. V dropped 6 bases and J dropped 6 bases, with 15 bases sitting between them. The CDR3, as DNA: TGTGCCAGCAGCCTCAGGGAGACATTTCAGCCCCAGCATTTT. Amino acids: CASSLRETFQPQHF.

This clonotype was detected ten times or more. The chain has TRBV20-1 and TRBJ1-1; TRBD1 aligns across 9 bases. CDR3 size: 12 residues. Per germline, CDR1 DFQATT and CDR2 SNEGSKA (reference sequence). V lost 5 bases to trimming and J lost 10 bases; unmatched junction nucleotides: 8. The CDR3 DNA sequence: TGCAGTGCTGGCTTACAGGGGGCTGGAGCTTTCTTT. Translation gives CSAGLQGAGAFF.

This clonotype was detected many times. The chain uses TRBV2 and TRBJ1-5; D gene ambiguous. The CDR3 loop spans 14 amino acids. The germline V gene has CDR1 SNHLY and CDR2 FYNNEI. The V gene lost 4 bases and the J gene lost 3 bases, with 10 bases spanning the gap. The CDR3 is CASSVTRDNQPQHF. The CDR3 DNA follows: TGTGCCAGCAGTGTTACCAGAGACAATCAGCCCCAGCATTTT. Drawing the rest from reference TRBV2 and TRBJ1-5, the complete variable domain is EPEVTQTPSHQVTQMGQEVILRCVPISNHLYFYWYRQILGQKVEFLVSFYNNEISEKSEIFDDQFSVERPDGSNFTLKIRSTKLEDSAMYFCASSVTRDNQPQHFGDGTRLSIL.

This clonotype occurred a few times. A much larger clone differs by one base, so this may be a read error. The chain joins TRBV6-5 to TRBJ1-3; D remains ambiguous. Germline V gene data show CDR1 as MNHEY and CDR2 as SVGAGI. The CDR3 is 15 amino acids. The DNA for the CDR3 is TGTGCCAGCAGTTACTCGGCAGGATCGGGAAACGCCATATATTTT. Amino acid sequence: CASSYSAGSGNAIYF.

This rearrangement joins TRBV29-1 to TRBJ1-1; 10 positions agree with TRBD1. The J segment lost 4 bases and the V segment lost 8 bases, leaving 13 bases of the junction unmatched. This CDR3 is built from 15 residues. Looked up from germline, CDR1 is SQVTM and CDR2 is ANQGSEA. CDR3 sequence: CSTPGQGYVSTEAFF. Here the CDR3 DNA reads TGCAGCACTCCGGGACAGGGGTATGTTAGCACTGAAGCTTTCTTT.

Only a few counts were recorded for this clonotype. The chain combines TRBV20-1 with TRBJ2-2; no reliable D call. V was clipped by 0 bases and J by 2 bases, with 13 bases between them. The germline CDR1 and CDR2 sequences are DFQATT and SNEGSKA (reference sequence). The CDR3 loop spans 16 amino acids. DNA of the CDR3: TGCAGTGCTAGAGATCAGCTGCAATCCAACACCGGGGAGCTGTTTTTT. Translating it yields CSARDQLQSNTGELFF.

In this sample, this clonotype turned up many times. J is TRBJ2-1 and V is TRBV9; no clear D. The ends were cut back, 4 bases at V and 2 bases at J, with 7 bases in the middle. Germline V gives CDR1 SGDLS, CDR2 YYNGEE. The CDR3 is made up of 13 amino acids. In DNA form, the CDR3 reads TGTGCCAGCAGCCCGAATGCCTACAATGAGCAGTTCTTC. Translating gives CASSPNAYNEQFF. Full variable domain (missing parts from reference TRBV9 and TRBJ2-1): DSGVTQTPKHLITATGQRVTLRCSPRSGDLSVYWYQQSLDQGLQFLIQYYNGEERAKGNILERFSAQQFPDLHSELNLSSLELGDSALYFCASSPNAYNEQFFGPGTRLTVL.

At least ten counts were recorded for this clonotype. This chain links TRBV6-1 with TRBJ1-5; no definite D call. Germline V gene sequence: CDR1 MNHNS, CDR2 SASEGT. This CDR3 has 16 residues. Trimming pared 1 base from V and 0 bases from J, leaving 10 bases between. As DNA, the CDR3 is TGTGCCAGCAGTGAAGGTGCAGTCTATAGCAATCAGCCCCAGCATTTT. Amino acid sequence: CASSEGAVYSNQPQHF.

The sample holds many counts of this clonotype. The rearrangement joins TRBV15 to TRBJ2-2; 7 bases fit TRBD1. The junction had 3 bases not matched to a gene; V was cut back by 3 bases and J by 5 bases. CDR1 and CDR2 from the germline V gene are LNHNV and YYDKDF (reference sequence). The CDR3 is made up of 14 amino acids. The CDR3 spells CATSSSGGTGELFF. CDR3 coding DNA: TGTGCCACCAGCAGTTCAGGGGGAACCGGGGAGCTGTTTTTT.

This clonotype was seen repeatedly, ten times or more. CDR3 nucleotide sequence: TGTGCCAGCAGTGTGGTTAACCACTCCTACGAGCAGTACTTC. Its translation: CASSVVNHSYEQYF. The V gene is TRBV2, the J gene TRBJ2-7; D ambiguous. This CDR3 is built from 14 residues. Germline V gene data show CDR1 as SNHLY and CDR2 as FYNNEI. Trimming left V 4 bases short and J 0 bases short, with 10 bases between.

Ten or more counts support this clonotype. The V call is TRBV12-3 or TRBV12-4, the J call TRBJ2-3, with 8 bases aligning to TRBD1. The ends lost 3 bases at V and 2 bases at J; junction bases unmatched: 4. The CDR3 has 15 residues. CDR3 coding DNA: TGTGCCAGCAGTTTCGCAGGGGGCTTCACAGATACGCAGTATTTT. Its translation is CASSFAGGFTDTQYF.

The sample holds a few counts of this clonotype. The genes are TRBV3-1 and TRBJ2-1; D gene ambiguous. The CDR3 has 13 residues. V lost 4 bases, J lost 7 bases, and 11 bases lay in between. Germline CDR1 reads LGHDT; CDR2 reads YNNKEL (reference sequence). This CDR3 reads CASSPPLVNEQFF. CDR3 DNA sequence: TGTGCCAGCAGCCCCCCGTTGGTAAATGAGCAGTTCTTC.

At least ten counts were recorded for this clonotype. The chain joins TRBV3-1 to TRBJ2-2; TRBD1 matches at 8 bases. Trimming at V came to 4 bases and at J to 0 bases, leaving 4 bases not matched to a gene. Germline CDR1 is LGHDT and CDR2 is YNNKEL (reference sequence). This CDR3 spans 16 amino acids. The CDR3 coding sequence is TGTGCCAGCAGCCTATGGACAGGGACGAACACCGGGGAGCTGTTTTTT. Translation: CASSLWTGTNTGELFF.

The rearrangement links TRBV15 to TRBJ2-7, with D perhaps TRBD1 or TRBD2 (5 bases each). Germline-derived CDR1 and CDR2 are LNHNV and YYDKDF (reference sequence). Trimming removed 0 bases from V and 7 bases from J, with 10 bases in between. This CDR3 is 13 amino acids long. The CDR3 region is CATSREGEGEQYF. CDR3 coding DNA: TGTGCCACCAGCAGAGAGGGGGAAGGGGAGCAGTACTTC.

The table lists this clonotype with many counts. V is TRBV15 and J is TRBJ1-1; D is ambiguous. Trimming shortened V by 0 bases and J by 5 bases, and 10 bases separated the two germline ends. Per the germline V gene, CDR1 is LNHNV and CDR2 is YYDKDF (reference sequence). This CDR3 is built from 14 residues. The CDR3 bases are TGTGCCACCAGCAGAGATAAAAGAGGGACTGAAGCTTTCTTT. This sequence encodes CATSRDKRGTEAFF.